This T cell receptor beta chain came from a study of cytomegalovirus exposure and HLA in healthy donors. This clone was observed a few times. Use of 60 Vbeta and 13 Jbeta primers characterized the PCR. Clones were sequenced by immunoSEQ multiplex PCR, and TCRdb holds only the in-frame ones, with some missing. Here the sample spans some 160,000 clones, over 80% being singletons. CDR1 and CDR2 from the germline V gene are SGHDN and FVKESK. The CDR3 is made up of 16 amino acids. J was trimmed by 7 bases and V by 1 base; bases with no gene match: 9. The chain combines TRBV14 with TRBJ2-1, with 8 bases fitting TRBD2. The clonotype was recovered from a male donor in good health and CMV-seropositive. Specimen: PBMCs. CDR3 bases: TGTGCCAGCAGCCAAGTCGCGGGAGGCTGGCGGAATGAGCAGTTCTTC. Residues: CASSQVAGGWRNEQFF.